These 25 T cell receptor beta chains originate from one sample sequenced in a study of blood T cell repertoires in COVID-19. The data were produced by immunoSEQ multiplex PCR, yet TCRdb's version contains in-frame clones alone and is incomplete. Of over 15,000 clones in the sample, 82% were seen once. The material sequenced was peripheral blood. The receptors were gathered from a human donor in a cohort sampled during active COVID-19.

This rearrangement joins TRBV4-1 to TRBJ2-2; TRBD2 matches 9 bases. Germline CDR1 is MGHRA and CDR2 is YSYEKL. J was trimmed by 5 bases and V by 3 bases; bases with no gene match: 10. The CDR3 contains 17 residues. The CDR3 coding sequence is TGCGCCAGCAGCCACCTAGCGGGATTTCCAACTACCGGGGAGCTGTTTTTT. This encodes CASSHLAGFPTTGELFF.

The chain links TRBV7-6 to TRBJ2-7; 8 nucleotides align to TRBD2. CDR3 length: 15 residues. Germline V gene data show CDR1 as SGHVS and CDR2 as FNYEAQ. Germline trimming cut 5 bases from V and 6 bases from J; bases unmatched to any gene: 12. The CDR3 coding sequence is TGTGCCAGCAGCCGTCGGGAGGGCAAGGTCAGCGAGCAGTACTTC. Translating it yields CASSRREGKVSEQYF.

This rearrangement joins TRBV3-1 (or the pseudogene TRBV3-2) to TRBJ2-2, with 7 bases lining up with TRBD1. V was pared by 4 bases and J by 1 base, with 3 bases of the junction left unmatched. The CDR3 consists of 15 residues. Germline V gene sequence: CDR1 LGHDT, CDR2 YNNKEL (reference sequence). This chain's CDR3 is CASSRRTGNTGELFF. The CDR3, as DNA: TGTGCCAGCAGCCGTCGGACAGGGAACACCGGGGAGCTGTTTTTT.

The chain joins TRBV28 to TRBJ2-3, with a tentative D call TRBD1 (6 bases). The V and J ends lost 5 bases and 0 bases respectively, with 24 bases between them. The CDR3 extends over 19 amino acids. Per germline, CDR1 MDHEN and CDR2 SYDVKM. The CDR3 nucleotides are TGTGCCAGCAGTCCCCGAGGGGGAAGGGGGAGAAGGAGCACAGATACGCAGTATTTT. Protein sequence: CASSPRGGRGRRSTDTQYF.

This clone was counted once. The chain combines TRBV19 with TRBJ2-7; D not certain. The germline CDR1 and CDR2 sequences are LNHDA and SQIVND (reference sequence). V was pared by 7 bases and J by 3 bases, with 13 bases between. The CDR3 has 13 amino acids. CDR3 loop: CASKSYSYYEQYF. For the CDR3, the DNA is TGTGCCAGTAAGAGCTACTCCTACTACGAGCAGTACTTC.

The chain combines TRBV11-3 with TRBJ2-5; 10 nucleotides align to TRBD2. Germline V gene data show CDR1 as SGHNT and CDR2 as YENEEA. J was trimmed by 3 bases and V by 4 bases; bases with no gene match: 2. The CDR3 is 14 amino acids. The CDR3: CASSSGLAEETQYF. CDR3 nucleotides: TGTGCCAGCAGCTCCGGACTAGCGGAAGAGACCCAGTACTTC.

V and J are TRBV5-1 and TRBJ1-2, with D maybe TRBD1 (5 bases). From germline, CDR1 is SGHRS and CDR2 YFSETQ. The CDR3 totals 15 residues. V was shortened by 1 base and J by 2 bases, with 12 bases between the two germline ends. CDR3 nucleotide sequence: TGCGCCAGCAGCTTGAATTCGGCAGGGAACTATGGCTACACCTTC. Residues: CASSLNSAGNYGYTF.

In nucleotides, the CDR3 is TGTGCCAGCAACAGTGGCGCTCAGGTCACTGAAGCTTTCTTT. This codes for CASNSGAQVTEAFF. The genes are TRBV5-6 and TRBJ1-1; D gene uncertain. The CDR3 spans 14 residues. V dropped 6 bases and J dropped 4 bases, with 16 bases sitting between them. Germline CDR1 is SGHDT and CDR2 is YYEEEE. Full variable domain (outside the CDR3, taken from reference TRBV5-6 and TRBJ1-1): DAGVTQSPTHLIKTRGQQVTLRCSPKSGHDTVSWYQQALGQGPQFIFQYYEEEERQRGNFPDRFSGHQFPNYSSELNVNALLLGDSALYLCASNSGAQVTEAFFGQGTRLTVV.

The chain uses TRBV18 and TRBJ2-2; D possibly corresponds to TRBD2 (6 bases). Germline V gene sequence: CDR1 KGHSH, CDR2 LQKENI. V was trimmed by 4 bases and J by 4 bases, leaving 16 bases between them. CDR3 length equals 16 residues. Here the CDR3 DNA reads TGTGCCAGCTCACTCGGGACTCCATCAACCACCGGGGAGCTGTTTTTT. This encodes CASSLGTPSTTGELFF.

The chain combines TRBV18 with TRBJ2-7, with D unclear. The CDR3 length is 13 residues. V dropped 3 bases and J dropped 5 bases, with 11 bases sitting between them. Germline CDR1 KGHSH, CDR2 LQKENI. CDR3 in DNA: TGTGCCAGCTCACCCCCAGGTTCCAACGAGCAGTACTTC. Protein: CASSPPGSNEQYF.

The chain is built from TRBV18 and TRBJ1-3, with 8 nucleotides matching TRBD1. V dropped 2 bases and J dropped 0; count of bases not matched to a gene: 9. CDR3 length: 18 residues. CDR1 is KGHSH, CDR2 LQKENI, per germline. The CDR3 DNA reads TGTGCCAGCTCACCAAAAGCGGCAGGACAGGGCTCTGGAAACACCATATATTTT. It is translated as CASSPKAAGQGSGNTIYF.

This clone was observed a handful of times. The J gene is TRBJ2-7, the V gene TRBV27, with 7 bases that match TRBD1. From germline, CDR1 is MNHEY and CDR2 SMNVEV (reference sequence). Trimming removed 5 bases from V and 7 bases from J; junction bases left unmatched: 11. The CDR3 covers 14 residues. DNA of the CDR3: TGTGCCAGCAGTCGAGGGGGCCTCCTGGGGGAGCAGTACTTC. Protein: CASSRGGLLGEQYF.

This sequence joins TRBV28 and TRBJ2-7; a weak D match, TRBD1 (5 bases). Trimming cost V 3 bases and J 6 bases, with 9 bases left between them. The CDR3 totals 12 residues. From germline, CDR1 is MDHEN and CDR2 SYDVKM. The CDR3 DNA sequence: TGTGCCAGCAGTTTGGACATTCTCGAGCAGTACTTC. It codes for CASSLDILEQYF.

This clone was counted between two and nine times. The chain links TRBV15 to TRBJ1-2; TRBD1 might be the D (6 bases). Germline CDR1 reads LNHNV; CDR2 reads YYDKDF (reference sequence). Trimming removed 0 bases from V and 7 bases from J, with 15 bases in between. CDR3 length: 15 amino acids. The CDR3 reads CATSRDRTGTSGYTF. Here the CDR3 DNA reads TGTGCCACCAGCAGAGATCGAACAGGGACAAGTGGCTACACCTTC. Combining the CDR3 with reference TRBV15 and TRBJ1-2 gives the whole variable domain DAMVIQNPRYQVTQFGKPVTLSCSQTLNHNVMYWYQQKSSQAPKLLFHYYDKDFNNEADTPDNFQSRRPNTSFCFLDIRSPGLGDTAMYLCATSRDRTGTSGYTFGSGTRLTVV.

The chain combines TRBV5-1 with TRBJ2-1; D might be TRBD1 (6 bases). CDR1 is SGHRS, CDR2 YFSETQ, per germline. Between the trimmed V and J ends, which lost 3 bases and 8 bases, there was a span of 18 bases. The CDR3 is 15 residues long. CDR3 residues: CASSSGTSDVHEQFF. The CDR3 DNA sequence: TGCGCCAGCAGCTCGGGGACAAGCGACGTGCATGAGCAGTTCTTC. Using reference TRBV5-1 and TRBJ2-1 for the parts outside the CDR3, the full variable domain is KAGVTQTPRYLIKTRGQQVTLSCSPISGHRSVSWYQQTPGQGLQFLFEYFSETQRNKGNFPGRFSGRQFSNSRSEMNVSTLELGDSALYLCASSSGTSDVHEQFFGPGTRLTVL.

This clone has just a few counts. The rearrangement links TRBV3-1 (or the pseudogene TRBV3-2) to TRBJ2-6; a weak D match, TRBD2 (6 bases). The CDR3 sequence is 20 residues long. Trimming took 4 bases from V and 0 from J, leaving 22 bases between them. Germline CDR1 and CDR2: LGHDT and YNNKEL (reference sequence). This CDR3 is CASSPTLLVRELSGANVLTF. The CDR3 DNA follows: TGTGCCAGCAGCCCCACACTACTAGTCCGGGAGCTCTCTGGGGCCAACGTCCTGACTTTC.

This clone was observed once. The chain combines TRBV18 with TRBJ2-2; a weak D match, TRBD2 (5 bases). The CDR3 covers 15 residues. Germline values: CDR1 KGHSH, CDR2 LQKENI. V shed 2 bases and J shed 1 base, with 8 bases lying between them. CDR3 in DNA: TGTGCCAGCTCACCAAGGAGCGGGAACACCGGGGAGCTGTTTTTT. The encoded protein is CASSPRSGNTGELFF.

V and J are TRBV19 and TRBJ2-2; 7 bases match TRBD1. Trimming removed 10 bases from V and 3 bases from J; junction bases left unmatched: 8. Looked up from germline, CDR1 is LNHDA and CDR2 is SQIVND (reference sequence). The CDR3 spans 14 residues. The DNA of the CDR3 is TGTGCCACACAGGGGAGTTTCGACACCGGGGAGCTGTTTTTT. Protein product: CATQGSFDTGELFF.

This clone was picked up a small number of times. The chain is built from TRBV10-3 and TRBJ2-1; D is possibly TRBD2 (5 bases). This CDR3 is built from 15 residues. Trimming removed 10 bases at V and 2 bases at J, with 18 bases between. CDR1 is ENHRY and CDR2 is SYGVKD in the germline V gene. The CDR3 DNA follows: TGTGCCACCCACGCGGGCAGCAGTACCTACAATGAGCAGTTCTTC. It translates to CATHAGSSTYNEQFF.

This chain links TRBV6-4 with TRBJ2-3; D is perhaps TRBD1 (7 bases). The CDR3 totals 14 residues. Looked up from germline, CDR1 is MRHNA and CDR2 is SNTAGT. V lost 10 bases to trimming and J lost 4 bases, with 18 bases between them. CDR3 nucleotide sequence: TGTGCCACCAAAACAGGGGAGGAAGCAGATACGCAGTATTTT. Translation: CATKTGEEADTQYF.

In its sample, this clone was seen once. The gene calls are TRBV7-2 and TRBJ1-2, with D uncertain. The CDR3 sequence is 13 residues long. Germline CDR1 and CDR2: SGHTA and FQGNSA. V lost 5 bases, J lost 4 bases, and 11 bases lay in between. The DNA of the CDR3 is TGTGCCAGCAGCCCGACGGAGTTCTATGGCTACACCTTC. It specifies CASSPTEFYGYTF. Full variable domain (rest looked up from reference TRBV7-2 and TRBJ1-2): GAGVSQSPSNKVTEKGKDVELRCDPISGHTALYWYRQSLGQGLEFLIYFQGNSAPDKSGLPSDRFSAERTGGSVSTLTIQRTQQEDSAVYLCASSPTEFYGYTFGSGTRLTVV.

This clone was recorded only once. This chain links TRBV5-5 with TRBJ1-1; TRBD1 matches 8 bases. The germline gives CDR1 SGHKS, CDR2 YYEKEE (reference sequence). The CDR3 consists of 16 residues. Trimming removed 0 bases from V and 5 bases from J; junction bases left unmatched: 9. DNA of the CDR3: TGTGCCAGCAGCTTGGGGACAGGGCCCGTGGAAACTGAAGCTTTCTTT. It translates to CASSLGTGPVETEAFF.

This chain connects TRBV10-3 to TRBJ2-5; the match to TRBD2 covers 9 bases. The CDR3 loop spans 15 amino acids. V lost 5 bases, J lost 3 bases, and 7 bases stayed unmatched. Germline V gene data show CDR1 as ENHRY and CDR2 as SYGVKD. CDR3 nucleotide sequence: TGTGCCATCAGTCTGGGGGCTAGCGGGAAAGAGACCCAGTACTTC. The encoded protein is CAISLGASGKETQYF.

This clone was counted between two and nine times. This sequence joins TRBV7-3 and TRBJ2-5; D gene ambiguous. Germline V CDR1 and CDR2: SGHTA, FQGTGA. The ends were cut back, 5 bases at V and 5 bases at J, with 15 bases in the middle. There are 14 residues in the CDR3. The CDR3 region has the DNA TGTGCCAGCAGCCAAATTGAGTATTTGGAGACCCAGTACTTC. As protein: CASSQIEYLETQYF.

DNA of the CDR3: TGTGCCAGCAGCAAACTACGGACTAGCGGGAAATACGAGCAGTACTTC. Protein sequence: CASSKLRTSGKYEQYF. This chain links TRBV21-1 with TRBJ2-7; the D call TRBD2 from the table was never checked on the DNA. TRBV21-1 is a pseudogene locus. The CDR3 has 16 amino acids.